A selection of T cell receptor beta chains follows, all from one sample in a study of PD-L1 blockade in urothelial cancer. The table came from immunoSEQ multiplex PCR; TCRdb's copy has only in-frame clones and leaves some out. The repertoire has under 40,000 clones, about 89% of them found once; the top ten carry 1.5% to 2.5%. The material was PBMCs, obtained around atezolizumab (anti-PD-L1) treatment. The source of these receptors is a man aged 60 to 75 with urothelial cancer. The CDR3 runs from the conserved cysteine through the conserved F or W. Fields, in order: CDR3 DNA, CDR3 protein, V gene, J gene, D gene, clone size, CDR3 length. D genes are given only for firm matches. Clone sizes are given selectively: once, few, many, or a class where the clone is expanded.

CDR3 DNA: TGTGCCATCAGAGGACAGGGGGCATACACTGAAGCTTTCTTT
CDR3 protein: CAIRGQGAYTEAFF
V gene: TRBV10-3
J gene: TRBJ1-1
D gene: TRBD1
clone size: .
CDR3 length: 14

CDR3 DNA: TGTGCCAGCAGCCAGGGCTTTATGGTAGGGACTTCCTACGAGCAGTACTTC
CDR3 protein: CASSQGFMVGTSYEQYF
V gene: TRBV7-6
J gene: TRBJ2-7
D gene: .
clone size: .
CDR3 length: 17

CDR3 DNA: TGTGCCAGCAGTCGGGGGGCTTCTGGAGACTACGAGCAGTACTTC
CDR3 protein: CASSRGASGDYEQYF
V gene: TRBV6-1
J gene: TRBJ2-7
D gene: .
clone size: .
CDR3 length: 15

CDR3 DNA: TGTGCTAGTGCCCCAACGGAGCCCGTTAAAGAGACCCAGTACTTC
CDR3 protein: CASAPTEPVKETQYF
V gene: TRBV12-5
J gene: TRBJ2-5
D gene: .
clone size: .
CDR3 length: 15

CDR3 DNA: TGTGCCAGCAGCCGGACTGGGAGCGCGCAGTATTTT
CDR3 protein: CASSRTGSAQYF
V gene: TRBV11-2
J gene: TRBJ2-3
D gene: .
clone size: few
CDR3 length: 12

CDR3 DNA: TGTGCCAGCAAGGAGTATCGCTTTGTCGGGCAGTACTTC
CDR3 protein: CASKEYRFVGQYF
V gene: TRBV2
J gene: TRBJ2-7
D gene: .
clone size: .
CDR3 length: 13

CDR3 DNA: TGTGCCAGCAGCGAAGGGGGAAATCAGCCCCAGCATTTT
CDR3 protein: CASSEGGNQPQHF
V gene: TRBV9
J gene: TRBJ1-5
D gene: .
clone size: .
CDR3 length: 13

CDR3 DNA: TGTGCCAGCAGGTCCTCTTCGGGAGGGCACTACGAGCAGTACTTC
CDR3 protein: CASRSSSGGHYEQYF
V gene: TRBV28
J gene: TRBJ2-7
D gene: TRBD2
clone size: .
CDR3 length: 15

CDR3 DNA: TGTGCCAGCAGTTCCTTAGCGGGAGTAGGCTCTTCCAATGAGCAGTTCTTC
CDR3 protein: CASSSLAGVGSSNEQFF
V gene: TRBV11-2
J gene: TRBJ2-1
D gene: TRBD2
clone size: .
CDR3 length: 17

CDR3 DNA: TGTGCCAGCAGCTCGAGCCTGTACCAAGAGACCCAGTACTTC
CDR3 protein: CASSSSLYQETQYF
V gene: TRBV7-2
J gene: TRBJ2-5
D gene: .
clone size: .
CDR3 length: 14

CDR3 DNA: TGTGCCAGCAGTGAGAACAGCCTCAATGAGCAGTACTTC
CDR3 protein: CASSENSLNEQYF
V gene: TRBV2
J gene: TRBJ2-7
D gene: .
clone size: .
CDR3 length: 13

CDR3 DNA: TGTGCCAGCAGCTCCGCGGGCAGCACTAACTATGGCTACACCTTC
CDR3 protein: CASSSAGSTNYGYTF
V gene: TRBV5-4
J gene: TRBJ1-2
D gene: .
clone size: .
CDR3 length: 15

CDR3 DNA: TGTGCCAGTAGTCCAGGGGCGGATCAGCCCCAGCATTTT
CDR3 protein: CASSPGADQPQHF
V gene: TRBV19
J gene: TRBJ1-5
D gene: .
clone size: .
CDR3 length: 13

CDR3 DNA: TGCAGCGTGCGGGATTTAAATGAGCAGTTCTTC
CDR3 protein: CSVRDLNEQFF
V gene: TRBV29-1
J gene: TRBJ2-1
D gene: .
clone size: .
CDR3 length: 11

CDR3 DNA: TGCGCCAGCAGCCACCGGACTCTTGAAGAGACCCAGTACTTC
CDR3 protein: CASSHRTLEETQYF
V gene: TRBV4-3
J gene: TRBJ2-5
D gene: .
clone size: once
CDR3 length: 14

CDR3 DNA: TGTGCCTGGAGTGTTGGACAGGGGGTTTTCGGGGAGCTGTTTTTT
CDR3 protein: CAWSVGQGVFGELFF
V gene: TRBV30
J gene: TRBJ2-2
D gene: TRBD1
clone size: few
CDR3 length: 15

CDR3 DNA: TGCGCCAGCAGCTTGGCTGATTACGAGCAGTACTTC
CDR3 protein: CASSLADYEQYF
V gene: TRBV5-1
J gene: TRBJ2-7
D gene: .
clone size: .
CDR3 length: 12

CDR3 DNA: TGTGCCTGGAGTGGATCAGCGGGGGCTTACAATGAGCAGTTCTTC
CDR3 protein: CAWSGSAGAYNEQFF
V gene: TRBV30
J gene: TRBJ2-1
D gene: TRBD2
clone size: .
CDR3 length: 15

CDR3 DNA: TGTGCCAGCAGTTCGACAGGGACTAACTATGGCTACACCTTC
CDR3 protein: CASSSTGTNYGYTF
V gene: TRBV27
J gene: TRBJ1-2
D gene: TRBD1
clone size: .
CDR3 length: 14

CDR3 DNA: TGTGCCAGCAGCCCACAATTGCTCACAGATACGCAGTATTTT
CDR3 protein: CASSPQLLTDTQYF
V gene: TRBV5-4
J gene: TRBJ2-3
D gene: .
clone size: .
CDR3 length: 14

CDR3 DNA: TGTGCCATCAGTGAGACCCTTTACGGGACTGAAGCTTTCTTT
CDR3 protein: CAISETLYGTEAFF
V gene: TRBV10-3
J gene: TRBJ1-1
D gene: .
clone size: .
CDR3 length: 14

CDR3 DNA: TGTGCCAGCAGTGCGGACGTAAACGGGGCCCAGCATTTT
CDR3 protein: CASSADVNGAQHF
V gene: TRBV6-4
J gene: TRBJ1-5
D gene: .
clone size: .
CDR3 length: 13

CDR3 DNA: TGTGCCAGCAGCCGCCCGGGACAGAATGAGCAGTTCTTC
CDR3 protein: CASSRPGQNEQFF
V gene: TRBV7-3
J gene: TRBJ2-1
D gene: TRBD1
clone size: .
CDR3 length: 13

CDR3 DNA: TGTGCCAGCAGCCCCAAAATGGGGGGGACTAGCGGGGGCCCCGCGGTGGATACGCAGTATTTT
CDR3 protein: CASSPKMGGTSGGPAVDTQYF
V gene: TRBV7-3
J gene: TRBJ2-3
D gene: TRBD2
clone size: .
CDR3 length: 21

CDR3 DNA: TGCGCCAGCAGCCAGGCATATAAGGGGGCTGGAGGAGCTAACTATGGCTACACCTTC
CDR3 protein: CASSQAYKGAGGANYGYTF
V gene: TRBV4-3
J gene: TRBJ1-2
D gene: TRBD1
clone size: .
CDR3 length: 19

CDR3 DNA: TGTGCCAGCAGTGCGGGGACTACCAGGAATGAGCAGTTCTTC
CDR3 protein: CASSAGTTRNEQFF
V gene: TRBV6-4
J gene: TRBJ2-1
D gene: TRBD2
clone size: .
CDR3 length: 14

CDR3 DNA: TGCGCCAGCAGTCAAGAACAGGATGCTAACTATGGCTACACCTTC
CDR3 protein: CASSQEQDANYGYTF
V gene: TRBV23-1
J gene: TRBJ1-2
D gene: .
clone size: .
CDR3 length: 15

CDR3 DNA: TGTGCCAGTAGTCCGCAGGGGGGACAGCATCAGCCCCAGCATTTT
CDR3 protein: CASSPQGGQHQPQHF
V gene: TRBV19
J gene: TRBJ1-5
D gene: TRBD1
clone size: .
CDR3 length: 15

CDR3 DNA: TGTGCCAGTAGTATAGAGGCACAGGGGAATCAGCCCCAGCATTTT
CDR3 protein: CASSIEAQGNQPQHF
V gene: TRBV19
J gene: TRBJ1-5
D gene: TRBD1
clone size: .
CDR3 length: 15

CDR3 DNA: TGCGCCAGCAGCTCCGGGACACCTAATGATGAGCAGTTCTTC
CDR3 protein: CASSSGTPNDEQFF
V gene: TRBV5-1
J gene: TRBJ2-1
D gene: .
clone size: .
CDR3 length: 14

CDR3 DNA: TGTGCCAGCAGTTTATTGGGGCTAGCGACGAGCACAGATACGCAGTATTTT
CDR3 protein: CASSLLGLATSTDTQYF
V gene: TRBV28
J gene: TRBJ2-3
D gene: .
clone size: .
CDR3 length: 17

CDR3 DNA: TGTGCCAGCTCACCCGGGACAGGGGGCCGTAATGAGCAGTTCTTC
CDR3 protein: CASSPGTGGRNEQFF
V gene: TRBV18
J gene: TRBJ2-1
D gene: TRBD1
clone size: .
CDR3 length: 15

CDR3 DNA: TGCGCCAGCAGCTTGGAGGGCAGGACTAGCGGGACAGATACGCAGTATTTT
CDR3 protein: CASSLEGRTSGTDTQYF
V gene: TRBV5-1
J gene: TRBJ2-3
D gene: TRBD2
clone size: .
CDR3 length: 17

CDR3 DNA: TGCGCCAGCAGCTTCAGCGGGGCGAACACCGGGGAGCTGTTTTTT
CDR3 protein: CASSFSGANTGELFF
V gene: TRBV5-1
J gene: TRBJ2-2
D gene: TRBD2
clone size: .
CDR3 length: 15

CDR3 DNA: TGTGCCAGCAGGTTACGGGACAGGGGCACAGATACGCAGTATTTT
CDR3 protein: CASRLRDRGTDTQYF
V gene: TRBV6-1
J gene: TRBJ2-3
D gene: TRBD1
clone size: .
CDR3 length: 15

CDR3 DNA: TGTGCCAACCAGGGACAGGGCTACGAGCAGTACTTC
CDR3 protein: CANQGQGYEQYF
V gene: TRBV2
J gene: TRBJ2-7
D gene: TRBD1
clone size: .
CDR3 length: 12

CDR3 DNA: TGTGCCAGCAGCTTAGCACCCGGGGATGGCTACACCTTC
CDR3 protein: CASSLAPGDGYTF
V gene: TRBV7-9
J gene: TRBJ1-2
D gene: .
clone size: .
CDR3 length: 13

CDR3 DNA: TGTGCCAGAAAGACAGGGACGACGAACACTGAAGCTTTCTTT
CDR3 protein: CARKTGTTNTEAFF
V gene: TRBV30
J gene: TRBJ1-1
D gene: TRBD1
clone size: few
CDR3 length: 14

CDR3 DNA: TGTGCCAGCAGCCCTTCGCAGGGAGGAGAGACCCAGTACTTC
CDR3 protein: CASSPSQGGETQYF
V gene: TRBV4-2
J gene: TRBJ2-5
D gene: .
clone size: .
CDR3 length: 14

CDR3 DNA: TGCGCCAGCAGCTTGGGGGCCTCGGTCGCCGGGGAGCTGTTTTTT
CDR3 protein: CASSLGASVAGELFF
V gene: TRBV5-1
J gene: TRBJ2-2
D gene: .
clone size: .
CDR3 length: 15

CDR3 DNA: TGCGCCAGCAGCCGAGATCTAGCTCTGAACGAGCAGTACTTC
CDR3 protein: CASSRDLALNEQYF
V gene: TRBV5-1
J gene: TRBJ2-7
D gene: .
clone size: .
CDR3 length: 14

CDR3 DNA: TGTGCCAGCAGAGGGGGGGGACAGGGTAAGACTGAAGCTTTCTTT
CDR3 protein: CASRGGGQGKTEAFF
V gene: TRBV28
J gene: TRBJ1-1
D gene: TRBD1
clone size: .
CDR3 length: 15

CDR3 DNA: TGTGCCAGCAGCCAAGATTTCCGGGGACAACATTTT
CDR3 protein: CASSQDFRGQHF
V gene: TRBV14
J gene: TRBJ2-3
D gene: .
clone size: .
CDR3 length: 12

CDR3 DNA: TGTGCCAGCAGCTTGGGGGCCCTTAGCACAGATACGCAGTATTTT
CDR3 protein: CASSLGALSTDTQYF
V gene: TRBV7-3
J gene: TRBJ2-3
D gene: .
clone size: .
CDR3 length: 15

CDR3 DNA: TGTGCCAGTAGCCCCCTGGCGGGGGTAGACAATGAGCAGTTCTTC
CDR3 protein: CASSPLAGVDNEQFF
V gene: TRBV19
J gene: TRBJ2-1
D gene: TRBD2
clone size: .
CDR3 length: 15

CDR3 DNA: TGTGCCAGCAGTGTTGAACAGCTTAGCAATCAGCCCCAGCATTTT
CDR3 protein: CASSVEQLSNQPQHF
V gene: TRBV2
J gene: TRBJ1-5
D gene: .
clone size: .
CDR3 length: 15

CDR3 DNA: TGTGCCAGCAGCCCTTTCGGGGGAAGCTCCTACGAGCAGTACTTC
CDR3 protein: CASSPFGGSSYEQYF
V gene: TRBV7-9
J gene: TRBJ2-7
D gene: .
clone size: .
CDR3 length: 15

CDR3 DNA: TGTGCCAGCAGCTTAGGGATCGGGGGGGGATCCTACGAGCAGTACTTC
CDR3 protein: CASSLGIGGGSYEQYF
V gene: TRBV7-8
J gene: TRBJ2-7
D gene: TRBD2
clone size: .
CDR3 length: 16

CDR3 DNA: TGTGCCAGCTCGCCAACAGGGTCTCGATGGGACGAGCAGTACTTC
CDR3 protein: CASSPTGSRWDEQYF
V gene: TRBV18
J gene: TRBJ2-7
D gene: .
clone size: .
CDR3 length: 15

CDR3 DNA: TGTGCCAGCAGCTTAGCGGAGACGTCCAACGTCCTGACTTTC
CDR3 protein: CASSLAETSNVLTF
V gene: TRBV7-8
J gene: TRBJ2-6
D gene: .
clone size: .
CDR3 length: 14

CDR3 DNA: TGTGCCAGCAGCTTAGCCAGGGGGAACACTGAAGCTTTCTTT
CDR3 protein: CASSLARGNTEAFF
V gene: TRBV7-2
J gene: TRBJ1-1
D gene: .
clone size: .
CDR3 length: 14

CDR3 DNA: TGTGCCAGCAGCCCCAACGGACTAGCGGGAGGGTACAATGAGCAGTTCTTC
CDR3 protein: CASSPNGLAGGYNEQFF
V gene: TRBV7-3
J gene: TRBJ2-1
D gene: TRBD2
clone size: .
CDR3 length: 17

CDR3 DNA: TGTGCCAGCAGCTCGTACGGGACAGGCTCTGGAAACACCATATATTTT
CDR3 protein: CASSSYGTGSGNTIYF
V gene: TRBV7-3
J gene: TRBJ1-3
D gene: TRBD1
clone size: .
CDR3 length: 16

CDR3 DNA: TGTGCCAGCTCACCCCAGGGAAATCAGCCCCAGCATTTT
CDR3 protein: CASSPQGNQPQHF
V gene: TRBV18
J gene: TRBJ1-5
D gene: .
clone size: .
CDR3 length: 13

CDR3 DNA: TGTGCCAGCAGTTACTCGAGGGGGAGCTCCTACAATGAGCAGTTCTTC
CDR3 protein: CASSYSRGSSYNEQFF
V gene: TRBV6-6
J gene: TRBJ2-1
D gene: .
clone size: .
CDR3 length: 16

CDR3 DNA: TGTGCCAGCAGCCTCCGCGACAGGGGTACCGGGGCCAACGTCCTGACTTTC
CDR3 protein: CASSLRDRGTGANVLTF
V gene: TRBV11-3
J gene: TRBJ2-6
D gene: TRBD1
clone size: .
CDR3 length: 17

CDR3 DNA: TGTGCCAGCAGTACCGTAGCGGGAGGACCTAGCACAGATACGCAGTATTTT
CDR3 protein: CASSTVAGGPSTDTQYF
V gene: TRBV2
J gene: TRBJ2-3
D gene: TRBD2
clone size: .
CDR3 length: 17

CDR3 DNA: TGTGCCAGCAGTTCGATTCAGACAGGGCCCCTGGAGCAGTTCTTC
CDR3 protein: CASSSIQTGPLEQFF
V gene: TRBV6-5
J gene: TRBJ2-1
D gene: TRBD1
clone size: .
CDR3 length: 15

CDR3 DNA: TGTGCCAGCAGTGAAGCGGCGGGGCAGGAGCCCCAGCATTTT
CDR3 protein: CASSEAAGQEPQHF
V gene: TRBV6-1
J gene: TRBJ1-5
D gene: .
clone size: .
CDR3 length: 14